Reported below is one TCR beta chain. The entry originates in a study of blood T cell repertoires in COVID-19. The overall study: Samples came from the United States, Italy and Spain, spanning acute and convalescent COVID-19.

Original analysis: It was from reference gene primer amplification that nucleated cell counts were estimated. Assay used: immunoSEQ multiplex PCR; TCRdb lists only in-frame clones, some missing. The V and J calls and clone size were taken over from that table, and D and trimming were inferred from the DNA. The table shows around 36,000 clones, with approximately 89% occurring only once. There are 12 residues in the CDR3. Germline V lookup: CDR1 LNHDA, CDR2 SQIVND (reference sequence). Trimming cost V 3 bases and J 8 bases, with 10 bases left between them. The chain is built from TRBV19 and TRBJ1-2; D remains ambiguous. The source of this sequence is a man in his 60s with acute or convalescent COVID-19. Specimen: peripheral blood. CDR3 region: CASSMSDSGYTF. The CDR3 nucleotides are TGTGCCAGTAGTATGTCGGACTCGGGCTACACCTTC.